This T cell receptor beta chain was identified during a study of blood T cell repertoires in COVID-19. Study information: The study drew acute and convalescent COVID-19 samples from the United States, Italy and Spain. From T cells, B-cell-depleted T cells, or PBMCs came the material, which was cDNA or gDNA.

The authors' processing: Quantification of nucleated cells was approximated via reference gene primer amplification. Sequenced by immunoSEQ multiplex PCR; TCRdb stores in-frame clones only, minus some. V, J and clone size were drawn from that table, and D and trimming were deduced from the DNA. This repertoire shows about 140,000 clones, more than 75% found once; its top ten account for less than 5%. Germline V gene lookup returns CDR1 SEHNR and CDR2 FQNEAQ (reference sequence). CDR3 size: 16 residues. Trimming took 4 bases from V and 1 from J; bases not matched to a gene: 6. The V call is TRBV7-9, the J call TRBJ2-1; 8 bases line up with TRBD1. The TCR originated in a woman older than 75 with acute or convalescent COVID-19. The sequencing sample was made of peripheral blood. The CDR3 sequence: CASSSPGGASYNEQFF. The CDR3 region has the DNA TGTGCCAGCAGCTCCCCAGGGGGCGCATCCTACAATGAGCAGTTCTTC.